This TCR beta chain was retrieved from a study of spatial heterogeneity in lung cancer. In TCRdb, the 5' RACE reads were re-called with MiXCR into one record per CDR3 protein. The sample yields about 7,800 distinct CDR3 sequences, over 7% seen once. Indicated time point: sample taken at primary tumor resection. A total of around 72 untreated early-stage non-small cell lung cancer patients served as donors. The V gene's germline CDR1 is MGHRA and CDR2 YSYEKL. The J segment lost 3 bases and the V segment lost 4 bases, leaving 5 bases of the junction unmatched. The CDR3 is made up of 15 amino acids. This clonotype has at least ten counts.

Sample: PBMCs, taken at surgery. This chain joins TRBV4-1 and TRBJ2-1, with TRBD1 matching over 8 bases. The source of this sequence is a male donor with early-stage non-small cell lung cancer. Written as DNA, the CDR3 is TGCGCCAGCAGCCTACAGGGGGGCTTCTACAATGAGCAGTTCTTC. It specifies CASSLQGGFYNEQFF.